This T cell receptor beta chain was sequenced in a study of blood T cells in healthy people across ages. The study's findings and limits: Among long-lived donors, naive CD4+ cells were more numerous and diversity higher than in aged donors.

Researchers report isolating at least 6 million PBMCs per sample. Extracted total RNA amounted to at least 5.5 micrograms for each sample. After removal of 4 bases from V and 4 bases from J, the junction contained 4 bases not matched to a gene. The CDR3 runs 15 residues. Germline V gives CDR1 SGHTA, CDR2 FQGTGA. Sample-barcoded 5' priming and a J-beta primer mix drove a second PCR of 7 to 11 cycles. A tag from a template-switch adaptor with 12 random nucleotides marked each cDNA molecule. MiXCR, applied by TCRdb to the 5' RACE reads, yields one record per CDR3 protein. The table records roughly 1.7 million distinct CDR3 sequences, approximately 32% of them present only once. A note on this clonotype: Its antigen remains unidentified.

The TCR originated in a woman between 25 and 40 years old in good health. The rearrangement joins TRBV7-3 to TRBJ2-2, with 9 bases fitting TRBD1. Sequenced sample: blood. Here the CDR3 DNA reads TGTGCCAGCAGCTCGGGACAGGGTTTCACCGGGGAGCTGTTTTTT. It translates to CASSSGQGFTGELFF.